These 29 T cell receptor beta chains came from one sample sequenced in a study of blood T cell repertoires in COVID-19 (dated by TCRdb to 2019 to 2021). Libraries were built with the immunoSEQ multiplex PCR assay. Here the immuneACCESS table is served through TCRdb, limited to in-frame sequences with V and J called. Missing clones are a known gap in these copies; in checked studies unresolved V genes cover under half, and the rest lacks a known reason. The sample contains 130,000 or so clones, around 86% of them found a single time. Together, the top ten hold roughly 1.5% of the sample. Sequencing input: peripheral blood. The receptors shown here come from a human donor in a cohort sampled during active COVID-19.

This chain joins TRBV9 and TRBJ2-2; TRBD2 aligns across 7 bases. The CDR3 is made up of 15 amino acids. Losses at the gene ends were 3 bases for V and 4 bases for J; bases not matched to a gene: 6. CDR1 and CDR2 (germline): SGDLS, YYNGEE. The CDR3 DNA sequence: TGTGCCAGCAGCGGGACTAGAGACCCCACCGGGGAGCTGTTTTTT. This encodes CASSGTRDPTGELFF. The variable domain in full, completed from reference TRBV9 and TRBJ2-2, reads DSGVTQTPKHLITATGQRVTLRCSPRSGDLSVYWYQQSLDQGLQFLIQYYNGEERAKGNILERFSAQQFPDLHSELNLSSLELGDSALYFCASSGTRDPTGELFFGEGSRLTVL.

The chain couples TRBV18 to TRBJ1-3; D uncertain. The CDR3 extends over 13 amino acids. Germline V gives CDR1 KGHSH, CDR2 LQKENI. Trimming stripped 3 bases from V and 7 bases from J, with 10 bases between. The DNA of the CDR3 is TGTGCCAGCTCACCGGCGGCGGCGAACACCATATATTTT. This translates into CASSPAAANTIYF. Based on the CDR3 plus reference TRBV18 and TRBJ1-3, the full variable domain is NAGVMQNPRHLVRRRGQEARLRCSPMKGHSHVYWYRQLPEEGLKFMVYLQKENIIDESGMPKERFSAEFPKEGPSILRIQQVVRGDSAAYFCASSPAAANTIYFGEGSWLTVV.

The chain has TRBV7-2 and TRBJ1-2; 11 nucleotides align to TRBD1. The CDR3 is 15 amino acids. The germline CDR1 and CDR2 sequences are SGHTA and FQGNSA. V gave up 5 bases and J gave up 3 bases; unmatched junction bases: 5. CDR3 bases: TGTGCCAGCAGCCCGGACAGGGGGCTATACTATGGCTACACCTTC. Its translation: CASSPDRGLYYGYTF.

The chain links TRBV7-3 to TRBJ2-3, with D maybe TRBD2 (5 bases). The germline V and J ends were trimmed by 5 bases and 2 bases, with 11 bases remaining between them. The CDR3 has 14 residues. Germline V gives CDR1 SGHTA, CDR2 FQGTGA. For the CDR3, the DNA is TGTGCCAGCAGCCGTCGGGGAGACACAGATACGCAGTATTTT. Translating gives CASSRRGDTDTQYF.

V gene TRBV19 combines with J gene TRBJ2-1; possibly TRBD2 for D (6 bases). CDR1 is LNHDA, CDR2 SQIVND, per germline (reference sequence). The CDR3 length is 15 residues. The V and J ends lost 7 bases and 2 bases respectively, with 15 bases between them. Here the CDR3 DNA reads TGTGCCAGTACCCCAACTAGCAATGCCTACAATGAGCAGTTCTTC. Protein product: CASTPTSNAYNEQFF.

The rearrangement links TRBV10-3 to TRBJ1-1, with D perhaps matching TRBD1 (6 bases). This CDR3 contains 15 residues. V lost 0 bases, J lost 3 bases, and 11 bases lay in between. Germline CDR1 and CDR2: ENHRY and SYGVKD. The CDR3 coding sequence is TGTGCCATCAGTGAGTCGACAGCAGGGGACACTGAAGCTTTCTTT. This codes for CAISESTAGDTEAFF.

V is TRBV5-4 and J is TRBJ2-7; 7 nucleotides align to TRBD2. This CDR3 has 13 residues. Trimming took 7 bases from V and 0 from J; bases not matched to a gene: 4. Germline-derived CDR1 and CDR2 are SGHNT and YYREEE (reference sequence). The CDR3: CASGSGPSYEQYF. The CDR3 nucleotides read TGTGCCAGCGGTAGCGGGCCCTCCTACGAGCAGTACTTC.

The chain employs TRBV19 and TRBJ2-6; no clear D gene. Trimming pared 6 bases from V and 1 base from J, leaving 10 bases between. This CDR3 has 15 amino acids. Germline values: CDR1 LNHDA, CDR2 SQIVND (reference sequence). The CDR3 loop reads CASSPGFSGANVLTF. The CDR3, as DNA: TGTGCCAGTAGCCCAGGATTTTCTGGGGCCAACGTCCTGACTTTC.

This chain joins TRBV28 and TRBJ1-3; TRBD1 aligns across 10 bases. CDR3 size: 18 residues. After removal of 5 bases from V and 5 bases from J, the junction contained 15 bases not matched to a gene. The germline CDR1 and CDR2 sequences are MDHEN and SYDVKM. CDR3: CASSLGGQGPWFRNTIYF. Here the CDR3 DNA reads TGTGCCAGCAGTCTGGGGGGACAGGGGCCGTGGTTTAGAAACACCATATATTTT.

The rearrangement links TRBV2 to TRBJ2-7; 9 bases align to TRBD2. V was clipped by 6 bases and J by 2 bases; unmatched bases: 2. The CDR3 loop spans 13 amino acids. The germline V gene has CDR1 SNHLY and CDR2 FYNNEI. This CDR3 is CASSPSGTYEQYF. CDR3 nucleotides: TGTGCCAGCAGCCCTAGCGGGACCTACGAGCAGTACTTC.

V usage is TRBV29-1 and J usage is TRBJ2-3; D is possibly TRBD2 (5 bases). Germline loops: CDR1 SQVTM, CDR2 ANQGSEA. The V and J ends lost 5 bases and 2 bases respectively, with 8 bases between them. The CDR3 is made up of 12 amino acids. In nucleotides, the CDR3 is TGCAGCGTTCACGGGGACACAGATACGCAGTATTTT. Translation gives CSVHGDTDTQYF.

The chain couples TRBV4-2 to TRBJ2-7; 8 nucleotides match TRBD2. The CDR3 covers 17 residues. Trimming cost V 1 base and J 2 bases; bases outside gene matches: 10. Germline assignment: CDR1 LGHNA and CDR2 YNFKEQ. CDR3 in amino acids: CASSQVWAGTRTYEQYF. As DNA, the CDR3 is TGTGCCAGCAGCCAAGTCTGGGCCGGGACTAGGACCTACGAGCAGTACTTC.

V usage is TRBV15 and J usage is TRBJ1-2; D unresolved. The germline gives CDR1 LNHNV, CDR2 YYDKDF (reference sequence). The CDR3 consists of 17 residues. V gave up 0 bases and J gave up 1 base, with 15 bases separating them. As DNA, the CDR3 is TGTGCCACCAGCAGAGATATCCCCCGTCCCTTTAACTATGGCTACACCTTC. Translated, it gives CATSRDIPRPFNYGYTF.

V usage is TRBV6-1 and J usage is TRBJ2-1; 10 nucleotides match TRBD1. CDR3 length equals 16 residues. Per the germline V gene, CDR1 is MNHNS and CDR2 is SASEGT. Trimming took 0 bases from V and 7 from J; bases not matched to a gene: 6. The CDR3 spells CASSEAAGQGTNEQFF. CDR3 coding DNA: TGTGCCAGCAGTGAAGCGGCGGGACAGGGGACGAATGAGCAGTTCTTC.

This chain links TRBV9 with TRBJ2-5; 8 nucleotides align to TRBD2. Germline-derived CDR1 and CDR2 are SGDLS and YYNGEE. V shed 3 bases and J 2 bases; nucleotides not matched to a gene: 9. This CDR3 is built from 16 residues. This CDR3 reads CASSEAGGGGQETQYF. In DNA, the CDR3 is TGTGCCAGCAGCGAGGCGGGGGGCGGTGGGCAAGAGACCCAGTACTTC.

The J gene is TRBJ1-1, the V gene TRBV29-1; 9 bases fit TRBD1. The germline gives CDR1 SQVTM, CDR2 ANQGSEA. V gave up 6 bases and J gave up 0 bases; unmatched junction bases: 2. CDR3 length: 13 residues. For the CDR3, the DNA is TGCAGCGTGGGGACAGGGTTGAACACTGAAGCTTTCTTT. Translated, it gives CSVGTGLNTEAFF.

J is TRBJ2-2 and V is TRBV7-3, with 7 bases lining up with TRBD1. CDR3 length: 14 residues. The ends lost 9 bases at V and 0 bases at J; junction bases unmatched: 4. CDR1 is SGHTA, CDR2 FQGTGA, per germline. CDR3 amino acids: CASRQGTNTGELFF. The CDR3 bases are TGTGCCAGTAGACAGGGAACGAACACCGGGGAGCTGTTTTTT.

The J gene is TRBJ2-7, the V gene TRBV6-2 or TRBV6-3, with 11 bases lining up with TRBD1. Per germline, CDR1 MNHEY and CDR2 SVGEGT. Trimming at V came to 2 bases and at J to 3 bases, leaving 3 bases not matched to a gene. The CDR3 runs 15 residues. DNA of the CDR3: TGTGCCAGCAGTTACCGGGACAGGGGGGTCTACGAGCAGTACTTC. It encodes CASSYRDRGVYEQYF.

The V call is TRBV19, the J call TRBJ2-3; 9 bases align to TRBD2. The CDR3 spans 16 residues. The V segment lost 6 bases and the J segment 4 bases; nucleotides outside the gene matches: 11. CDR1 and CDR2 (germline): LNHDA, SQIVND (reference sequence). CDR3 amino acids: CASRLWGGRAPDTQYF. The CDR3, as DNA: TGTGCCAGTAGACTTTGGGGCGGGAGGGCCCCAGATACGCAGTATTTT.

This chain links TRBV7-9 with TRBJ2-1; 8 nucleotides agree with TRBD1. Germline V lookup: CDR1 SEHNR, CDR2 FQNEAQ (reference sequence). This CDR3 spans 15 amino acids. V lost 6 bases to trimming and J lost 9 bases; unmatched junction nucleotides: 13. The chain's CDR3 is CASSRGNQQGGEQFF. CDR3 coding DNA: TGTGCCAGCAGTCGTGGGAATCAACAGGGGGGTGAGCAGTTCTTC.

The chain employs TRBV5-1 and TRBJ2-5; D might be TRBD1 (5 bases). V was shortened by 3 bases and J by 1 base, with 10 bases between the two germline ends. Looked up from germline, CDR1 is SGHRS and CDR2 is YFSETQ. The CDR3 has 14 residues. The CDR3: CASSSTQGQETQYF. The CDR3 bases are TGCGCCAGCAGCTCAACTCAGGGCCAAGAGACCCAGTACTTC. Full variable domain (rest looked up from reference TRBV5-1 and TRBJ2-5): KAGVTQTPRYLIKTRGQQVTLSCSPISGHRSVSWYQQTPGQGLQFLFEYFSETQRNKGNFPGRFSGRQFSNSRSEMNVSTLELGDSALYLCASSSTQGQETQYFGPGTRLLVL.

The V gene is TRBV10-3, the J gene TRBJ1-6; D is perhaps TRBD1 (5 bases). From germline, CDR1 is ENHRY and CDR2 SYGVKD. V lost 0 bases and J lost 9, with 6 bases in between. The CDR3 loop spans 13 amino acids. The CDR3 protein is CAISESGLSPLHF. For the CDR3, the DNA is TGTGCCATCAGTGAGTCGGGACTTTCACCCCTCCACTTT.

This rearrangement joins TRBV7-9 to TRBJ1-2; no reliable D call. The CDR3 is made up of 16 amino acids. Germline V lookup: CDR1 SEHNR, CDR2 FQNEAQ (reference sequence). The V end was cut by 5 bases, the J end by 6 bases, with 22 bases between. The CDR3 here is CASSQRSSGVIHGYTF. For the CDR3, the DNA is TGTGCCAGCAGCCAGAGGTCGTCCGGGGTCATCCATGGCTACACCTTC.

This rearrangement joins TRBV28 to TRBJ1-1; D gene ambiguous. Germline V gene sequence: CDR1 MDHEN, CDR2 SYDVKM. The CDR3 has 12 amino acids. Trimming took 3 bases from V and 11 from J, leaving 13 bases between them. This chain's CDR3 is CASSFVGVGAFF. The DNA for the CDR3 is TGTGCCAGCAGTTTCGTCGGGGTCGGGGCTTTCTTT.

The chain links TRBV5-1 to TRBJ2-3, with D possibly being TRBD1 (6 bases). Germline V CDR1 and CDR2: SGHRS, YFSETQ. This CDR3 is built from 14 residues. The germline V and J ends were trimmed by 0 bases and 8 bases, with 13 bases remaining between them. CDR3 nucleotide sequence: TGCGCCAGCAGCTTGGACCCCAGGGGTGGTACGCAGTATTTT. Translating gives CASSLDPRGGTQYF.

The rearrangement uses TRBV11-3 and TRBJ2-7; 8 bases fit TRBD1. This CDR3 region has 14 residues. V was pared by 2 bases and J by 2 bases, with 2 bases of the junction left unmatched. CDR1 and CDR2 (germline): SGHNT, YENEEA. The CDR3 loop is CASSLRGQAYEQYF. The CDR3 nucleotides are TGTGCCAGCAGCTTACGGGGACAGGCCTACGAGCAGTACTTC.

The V and J genes are TRBV6-5 and TRBJ2-7; a weak D match, TRBD2 (6 bases). The CDR3 is 14 residues long. V lost 7 bases, J lost 0 bases, and 13 bases lay in between. The V gene's germline CDR1 is MNHEY and CDR2 SVGAGI. This CDR3 is CASTGDLGSYEQYF. In nucleotides, the CDR3 is TGTGCCAGCACGGGGGACCTGGGCTCCTACGAGCAGTACTTC.

This chain links TRBV18 with TRBJ2-7; D possibly corresponds to TRBD2 (6 bases). V gave up 3 bases and J gave up 6 bases, with 15 bases separating them. Germline values: CDR1 KGHSH, CDR2 LQKENI. The CDR3 sequence is 14 residues long. The CDR3 loop reads CASSPLLGGIEQYF. DNA for the CDR3: TGTGCCAGCTCACCCCTATTGGGGGGTATCGAGCAGTACTTC. Full variable domain (outside the CDR3, taken from reference TRBV18 and TRBJ2-7): NAGVMQNPRHLVRRRGQEARLRCSPMKGHSHVYWYRQLPEEGLKFMVYLQKENIIDESGMPKERFSAEFPKEGPSILRIQQVVRGDSAAYFCASSPLLGGIEQYFGPGTRLTVT.

V gene TRBV2 combines with J gene TRBJ1-1, with a weak D call TRBD1 (6 bases). Germline CDR1 reads SNHLY; CDR2 reads FYNNEI. Trimming took 6 bases from V and 3 from J, leaving 17 bases between them. The CDR3 covers 15 residues. The CDR3 loop reads CASRRTDLGHTEAFF. DNA for the CDR3: TGTGCCAGCAGGAGGACAGACCTAGGGCACACTGAAGCTTTCTTT.